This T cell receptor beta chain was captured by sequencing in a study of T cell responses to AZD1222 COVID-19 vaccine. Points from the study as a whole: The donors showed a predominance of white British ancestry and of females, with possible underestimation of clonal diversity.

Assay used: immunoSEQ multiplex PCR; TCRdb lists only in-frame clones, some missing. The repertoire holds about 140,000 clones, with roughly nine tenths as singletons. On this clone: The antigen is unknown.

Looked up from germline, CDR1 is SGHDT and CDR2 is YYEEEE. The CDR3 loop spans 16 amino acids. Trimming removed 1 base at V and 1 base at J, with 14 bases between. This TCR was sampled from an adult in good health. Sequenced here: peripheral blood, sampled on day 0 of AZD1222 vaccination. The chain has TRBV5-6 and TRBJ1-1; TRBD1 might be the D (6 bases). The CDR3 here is CASSLFRGVQNTEAFF. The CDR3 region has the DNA TGTGCCAGCAGCTTGTTCAGGGGCGTCCAGAACACTGAAGCTTTCTTT. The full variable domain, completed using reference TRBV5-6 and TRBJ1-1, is DAGVTQSPTHLIKTRGQQVTLRCSPKSGHDTVSWYQQALGQGPQFIFQYYEEEERQRGNFPDRFSGHQFPNYSSELNVNALLLGDSALYLCASSLFRGVQNTEAFFGQGTRLTVV.